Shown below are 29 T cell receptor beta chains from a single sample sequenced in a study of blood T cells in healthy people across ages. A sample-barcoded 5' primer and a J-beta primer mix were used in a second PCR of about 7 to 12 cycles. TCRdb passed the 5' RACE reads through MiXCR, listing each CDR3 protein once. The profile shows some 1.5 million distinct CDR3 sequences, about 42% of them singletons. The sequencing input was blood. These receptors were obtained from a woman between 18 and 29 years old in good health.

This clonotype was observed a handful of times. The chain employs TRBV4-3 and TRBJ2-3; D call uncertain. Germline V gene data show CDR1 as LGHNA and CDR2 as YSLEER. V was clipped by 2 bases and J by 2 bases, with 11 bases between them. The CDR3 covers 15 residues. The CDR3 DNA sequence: TGCGCCAGCAGCCAATCACCCGGGCTCACAGATACGCAGTATTTT. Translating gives CASSQSPGLTDTQYF.

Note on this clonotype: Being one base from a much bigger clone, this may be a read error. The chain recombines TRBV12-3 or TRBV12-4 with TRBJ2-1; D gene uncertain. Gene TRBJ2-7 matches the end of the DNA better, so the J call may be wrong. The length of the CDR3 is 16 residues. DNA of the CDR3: TGTGCCAGCAGATTTATTGGACCGCTCCGCTACAATGAGCAGTACTTC. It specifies CASRFIGPLRYNEQYF.

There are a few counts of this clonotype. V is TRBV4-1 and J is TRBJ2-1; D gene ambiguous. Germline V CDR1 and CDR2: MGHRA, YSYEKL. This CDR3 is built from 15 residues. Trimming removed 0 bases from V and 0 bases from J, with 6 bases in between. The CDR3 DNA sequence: TGCGCCAGCAGCCAAGACCACAGCTCCTACAATGAGCAGTTCTTC. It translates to CASSQDHSSYNEQFF.

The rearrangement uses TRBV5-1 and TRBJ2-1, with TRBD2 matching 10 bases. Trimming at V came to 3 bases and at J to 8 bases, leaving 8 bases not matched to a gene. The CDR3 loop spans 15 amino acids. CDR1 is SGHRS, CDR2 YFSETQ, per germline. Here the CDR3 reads CASSSGASGSDEQFF. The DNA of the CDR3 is TGCGCCAGCAGCTCCGGGGCTAGCGGGAGTGATGAGCAGTTCTTC.

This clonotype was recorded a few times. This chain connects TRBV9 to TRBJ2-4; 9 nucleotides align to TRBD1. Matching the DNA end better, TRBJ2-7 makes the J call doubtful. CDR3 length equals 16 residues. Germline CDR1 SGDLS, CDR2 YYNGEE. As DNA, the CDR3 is TGTGCCAGCAGCGTAGATGGGACAGGGCAGTACTGCGAGCAGTACTTC. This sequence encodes CASSVDGTGQYCEQYF.

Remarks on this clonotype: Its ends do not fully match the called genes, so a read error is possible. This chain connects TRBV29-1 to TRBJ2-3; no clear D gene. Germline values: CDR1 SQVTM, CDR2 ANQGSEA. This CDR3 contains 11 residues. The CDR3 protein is CSGEDTDTQYF. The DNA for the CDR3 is TGCAGCGGTGAAGACACAGATACGCAGTATTTT.

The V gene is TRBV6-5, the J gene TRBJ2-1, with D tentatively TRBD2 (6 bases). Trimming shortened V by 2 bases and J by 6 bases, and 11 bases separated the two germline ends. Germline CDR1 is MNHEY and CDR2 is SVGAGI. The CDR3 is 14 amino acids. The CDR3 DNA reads TGTGCCAGCAGTTACGCGCCGGGGGTCAATGAGCAGTTCTTC. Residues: CASSYAPGVNEQFF.

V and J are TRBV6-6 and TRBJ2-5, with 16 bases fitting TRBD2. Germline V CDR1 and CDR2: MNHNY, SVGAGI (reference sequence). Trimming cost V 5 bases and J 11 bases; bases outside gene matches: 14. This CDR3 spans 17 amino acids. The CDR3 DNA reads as TGTGCCAGCAGTACAGGGACTAGCGGGGGGGCACAAAATGAGCAGTACTTC. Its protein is CASSTGTSGGAQNEQYF.

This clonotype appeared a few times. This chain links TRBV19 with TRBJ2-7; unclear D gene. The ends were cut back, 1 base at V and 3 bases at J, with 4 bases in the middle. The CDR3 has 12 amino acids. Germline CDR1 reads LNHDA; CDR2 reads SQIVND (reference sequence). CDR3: CASSIAGYEQYF. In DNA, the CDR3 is TGTGCCAGTAGTATAGCCGGCTACGAGCAGTACTTC.

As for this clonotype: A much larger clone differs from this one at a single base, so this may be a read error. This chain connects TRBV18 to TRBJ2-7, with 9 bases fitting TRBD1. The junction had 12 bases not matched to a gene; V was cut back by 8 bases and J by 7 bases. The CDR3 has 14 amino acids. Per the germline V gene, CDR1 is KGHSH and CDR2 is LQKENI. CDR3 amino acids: CASRRDRAYNEQYF. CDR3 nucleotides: TGTGCCAGCCGCCGGGACAGGGCCTACAATGAGCAGTACTTC.

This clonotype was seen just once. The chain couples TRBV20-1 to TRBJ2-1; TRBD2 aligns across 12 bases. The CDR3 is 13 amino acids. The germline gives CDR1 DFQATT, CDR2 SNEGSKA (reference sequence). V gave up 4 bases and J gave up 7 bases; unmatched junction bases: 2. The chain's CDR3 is CSATGLAGNEQFF. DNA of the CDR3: TGCAGTGCTACCGGACTAGCGGGGAATGAGCAGTTCTTC.

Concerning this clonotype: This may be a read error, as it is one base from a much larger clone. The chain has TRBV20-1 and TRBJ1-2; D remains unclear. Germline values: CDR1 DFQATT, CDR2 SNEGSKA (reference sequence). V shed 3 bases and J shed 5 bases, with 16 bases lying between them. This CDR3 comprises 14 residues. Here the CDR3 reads CSASVQRQHYGYTF. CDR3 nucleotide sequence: TGCAGTGCTAGTGTGCAGCGACAACATTATGGCTACACCTTC.

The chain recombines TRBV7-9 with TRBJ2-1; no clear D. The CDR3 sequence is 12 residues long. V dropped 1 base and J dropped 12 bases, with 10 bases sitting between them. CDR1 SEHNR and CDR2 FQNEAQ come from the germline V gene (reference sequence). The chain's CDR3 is CASSLDRRPQFF. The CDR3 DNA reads TGTGCCAGCAGCTTAGATAGGCGACCGCAGTTCTTC.

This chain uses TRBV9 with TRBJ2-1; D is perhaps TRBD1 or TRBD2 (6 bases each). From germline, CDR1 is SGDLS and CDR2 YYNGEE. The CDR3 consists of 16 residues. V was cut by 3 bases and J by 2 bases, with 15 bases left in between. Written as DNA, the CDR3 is TGTGCCAGCAGCGAGGTCGGGGGCCCAACCTACAATGAGCAGTTCTTC. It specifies CASSEVGGPTYNEQFF. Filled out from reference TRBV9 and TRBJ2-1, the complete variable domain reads DSGVTQTPKHLITATGQRVTLRCSPRSGDLSVYWYQQSLDQGLQFLIQYYNGEERAKGNILERFSAQQFPDLHSELNLSSLELGDSALYFCASSEVGGPTYNEQFFGPGTRLTVL.

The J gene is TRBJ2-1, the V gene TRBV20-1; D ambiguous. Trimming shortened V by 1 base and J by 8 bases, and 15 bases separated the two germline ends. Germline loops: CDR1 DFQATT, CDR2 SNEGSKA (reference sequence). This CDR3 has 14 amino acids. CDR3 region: CSARGLHFRDEQFF. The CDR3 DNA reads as TGCAGTGCTAGAGGACTCCATTTTAGGGATGAGCAGTTCTTC.

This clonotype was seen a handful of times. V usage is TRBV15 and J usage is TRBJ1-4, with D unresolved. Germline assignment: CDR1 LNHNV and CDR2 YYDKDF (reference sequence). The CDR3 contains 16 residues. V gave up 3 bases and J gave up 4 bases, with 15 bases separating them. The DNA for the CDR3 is TGTGCCACCAGCAGTGGTATTGACGGGCATAATGAAAAACTGTTTTTT. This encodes CATSSGIDGHNEKLFF.

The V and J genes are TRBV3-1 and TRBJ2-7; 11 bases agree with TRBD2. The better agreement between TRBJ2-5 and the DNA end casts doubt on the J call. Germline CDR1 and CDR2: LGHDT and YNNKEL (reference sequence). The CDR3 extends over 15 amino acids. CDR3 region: CASSQPSGRQETQYF. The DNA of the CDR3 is TGTGCCAGCAGCCAACCTAGCGGGAGGCAAGAGACCCAGTACTTC.

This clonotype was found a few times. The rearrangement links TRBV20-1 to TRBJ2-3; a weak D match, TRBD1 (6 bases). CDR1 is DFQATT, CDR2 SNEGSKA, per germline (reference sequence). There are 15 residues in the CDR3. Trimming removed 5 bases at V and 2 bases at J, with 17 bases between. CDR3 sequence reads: CSAPTTGFLTDTQYF. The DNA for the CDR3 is TGCAGTGCTCCCACGACAGGTTTCCTCACAGATACGCAGTATTTT.

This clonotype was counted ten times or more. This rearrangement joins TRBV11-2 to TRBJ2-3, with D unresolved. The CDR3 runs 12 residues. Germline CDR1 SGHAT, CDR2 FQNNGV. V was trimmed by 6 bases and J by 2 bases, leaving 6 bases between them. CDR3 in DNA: TGTGCCAGCAGTTATGCCACAGATACGCAGTATTTT. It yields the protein CASSYATDTQYF. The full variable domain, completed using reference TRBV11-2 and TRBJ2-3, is EAGVAQSPRYKIIEKRQSVAFWCNPISGHATLYWYQQILGQGPKLLIQFQNNGVVDDSQLPKDRFSAERLKGVDSTLKIQPAKLEDSAVYLCASSYATDTQYFGPGTRLTVL.

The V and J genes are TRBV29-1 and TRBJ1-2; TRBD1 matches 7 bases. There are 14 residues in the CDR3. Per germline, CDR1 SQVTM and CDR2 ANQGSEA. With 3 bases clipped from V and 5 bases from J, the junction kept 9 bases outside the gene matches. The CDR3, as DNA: TGCAGCGTTGAGGGGAACAGGGGCGGGTATGGCTACACCTTC. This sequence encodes CSVEGNRGGYGYTF.

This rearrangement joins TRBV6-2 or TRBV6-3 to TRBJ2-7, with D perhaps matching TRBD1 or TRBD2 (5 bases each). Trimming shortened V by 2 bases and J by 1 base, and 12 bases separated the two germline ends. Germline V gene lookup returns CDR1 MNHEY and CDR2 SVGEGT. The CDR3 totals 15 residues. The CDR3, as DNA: TGTGCCAGCAGTTACGCCCTAGAGGGGTCCTACGAGCAGTACTTC. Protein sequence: CASSYALEGSYEQYF.

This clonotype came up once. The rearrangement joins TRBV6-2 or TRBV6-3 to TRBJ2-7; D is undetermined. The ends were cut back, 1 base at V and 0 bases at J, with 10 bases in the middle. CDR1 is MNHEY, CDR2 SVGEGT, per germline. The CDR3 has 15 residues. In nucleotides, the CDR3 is TGTGCCAGCAGTTACTTGGAGTTCACCTCCTACGAGCAGTACTTC. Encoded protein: CASSYLEFTSYEQYF.

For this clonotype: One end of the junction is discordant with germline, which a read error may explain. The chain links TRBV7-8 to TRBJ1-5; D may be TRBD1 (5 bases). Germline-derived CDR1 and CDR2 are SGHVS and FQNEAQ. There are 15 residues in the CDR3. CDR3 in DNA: TGTGCCAGCGGACCCAGGGACTATAGCAAGCAGCCCCAGCATTTT. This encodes CASGPRDYSKQPQHF.

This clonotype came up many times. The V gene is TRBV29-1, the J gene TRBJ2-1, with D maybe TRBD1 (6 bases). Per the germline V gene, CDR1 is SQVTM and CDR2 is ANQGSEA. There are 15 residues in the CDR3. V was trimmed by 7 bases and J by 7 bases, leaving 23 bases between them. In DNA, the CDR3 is TGCAGCGCCGGCTACTACGTTGGGACACCAAATGAGCAGTTCTTC. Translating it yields CSAGYYVGTPNEQFF.

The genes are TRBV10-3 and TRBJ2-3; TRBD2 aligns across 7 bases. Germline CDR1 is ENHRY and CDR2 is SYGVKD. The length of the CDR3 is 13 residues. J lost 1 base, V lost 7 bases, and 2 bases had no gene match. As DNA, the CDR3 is TGTGCCATCATGGGGGGGGGCACAGATACGCAGTATTTT. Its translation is CAIMGGGTDTQYF.

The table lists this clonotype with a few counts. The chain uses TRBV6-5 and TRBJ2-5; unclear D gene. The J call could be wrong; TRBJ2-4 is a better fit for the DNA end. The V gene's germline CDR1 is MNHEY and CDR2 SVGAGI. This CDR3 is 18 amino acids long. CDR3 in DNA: TGTGCCAGCAGTTACTCGACGGACCGGGTAGGGACCAAAAACATTCAGTACTTC. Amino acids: CASSYSTDRVGTKNIQYF.

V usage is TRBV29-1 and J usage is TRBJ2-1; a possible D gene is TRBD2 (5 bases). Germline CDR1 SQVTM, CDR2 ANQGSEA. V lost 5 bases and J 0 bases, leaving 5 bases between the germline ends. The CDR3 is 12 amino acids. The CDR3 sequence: CSVRGSYNEQFF. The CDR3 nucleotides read TGCAGCGTTCGGGGCTCCTACAATGAGCAGTTCTTC.

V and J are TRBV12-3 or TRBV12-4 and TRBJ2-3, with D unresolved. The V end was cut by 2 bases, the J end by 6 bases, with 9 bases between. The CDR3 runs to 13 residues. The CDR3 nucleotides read TGTGCCAGCAGTTTAACCGAACCGGATACGCAGTATTTT. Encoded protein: CASSLTEPDTQYF.

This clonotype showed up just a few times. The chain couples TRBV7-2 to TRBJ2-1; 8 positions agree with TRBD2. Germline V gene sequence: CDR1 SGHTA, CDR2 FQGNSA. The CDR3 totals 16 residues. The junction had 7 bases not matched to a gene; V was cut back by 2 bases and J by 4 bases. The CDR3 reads CASSLKASGQYNEQFF. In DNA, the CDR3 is TGTGCCAGCAGCTTAAAAGCTAGCGGGCAATACAATGAGCAGTTCTTC.